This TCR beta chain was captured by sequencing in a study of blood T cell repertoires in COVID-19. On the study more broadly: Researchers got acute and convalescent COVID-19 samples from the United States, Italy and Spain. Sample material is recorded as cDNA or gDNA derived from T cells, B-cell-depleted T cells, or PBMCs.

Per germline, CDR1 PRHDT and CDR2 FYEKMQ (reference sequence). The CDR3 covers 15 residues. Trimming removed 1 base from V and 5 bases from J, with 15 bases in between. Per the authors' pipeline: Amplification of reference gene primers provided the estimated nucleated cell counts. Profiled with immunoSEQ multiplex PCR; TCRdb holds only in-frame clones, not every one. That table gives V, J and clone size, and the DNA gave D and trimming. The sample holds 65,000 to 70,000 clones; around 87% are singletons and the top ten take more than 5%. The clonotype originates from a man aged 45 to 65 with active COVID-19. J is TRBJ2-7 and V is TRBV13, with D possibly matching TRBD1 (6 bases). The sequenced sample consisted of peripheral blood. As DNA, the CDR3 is TGTGCCAGCAGCTTAGAGGGCAGGCCAGGGGACGAGCAGTACTTC. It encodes CASSLEGRPGDEQYF.